This paragraph reports one TCR beta chain. Described treatment: roughly 19 received Ad26.COV2.S at low or high dose, single or two shots; about 5 received placebo; per-sample allocation not given. Vaccine and placebo recipients were sampled on day 63 after the first injection. Germline-derived CDR1 and CDR2 are SGHAT and FQNNGV. Trimming cost V 1 base and J 0 bases; bases outside gene matches: 7. This CDR3 has 17 residues. The sample belongs to a study of Ad26.COV2.S vaccination and SARS-CoV-2 variants. The data were produced by immunoSEQ multiplex PCR, yet TCRdb's version contains in-frame clones alone and is incomplete. Here the sample spans hundreds of thousands of clones, 89% being singletons.

The input for sequencing was peripheral blood, taken in a trial of Ad26.COV2.S vaccine versus placebo. The sequence derives from a person between 18 and 65 years old who received the Ad26.COV2.S COVID-19 vaccine or a placebo. This chain uses TRBV11-2 with TRBJ2-3; 7 bases fit TRBD1. The CDR3 spells CASSLGRQGRSTDTQYF. CDR3 coding DNA: TGTGCCAGCAGCTTAGGGAGACAGGGAAGAAGCACAGATACGCAGTATTTT.